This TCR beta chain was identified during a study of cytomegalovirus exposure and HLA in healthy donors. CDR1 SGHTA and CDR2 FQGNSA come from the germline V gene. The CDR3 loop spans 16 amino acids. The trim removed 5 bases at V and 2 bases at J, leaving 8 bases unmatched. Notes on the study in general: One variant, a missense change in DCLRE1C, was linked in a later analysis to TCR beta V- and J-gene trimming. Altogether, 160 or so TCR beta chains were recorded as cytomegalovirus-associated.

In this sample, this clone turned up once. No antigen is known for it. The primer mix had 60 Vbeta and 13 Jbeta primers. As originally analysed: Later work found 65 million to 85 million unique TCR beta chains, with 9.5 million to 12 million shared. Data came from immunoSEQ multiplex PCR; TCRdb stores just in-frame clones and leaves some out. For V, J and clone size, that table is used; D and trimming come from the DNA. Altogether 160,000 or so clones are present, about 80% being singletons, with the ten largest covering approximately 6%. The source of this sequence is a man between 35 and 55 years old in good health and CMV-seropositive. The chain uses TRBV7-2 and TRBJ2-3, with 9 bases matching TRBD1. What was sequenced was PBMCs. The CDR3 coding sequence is TGTGCCAGCAGCCTGATGGGACAGGGAAACACAGATACGCAGTATTTT. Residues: CASSLMGQGNTDTQYF.